The 27 T cell receptor beta chains presented below share a single source sample, sequenced in a study of shared clonotypes between healthy human individuals. Repertoires were generated with immunoSEQ multiplex PCR, while TCRdb's copy carries only in-frame clones and drops some. The repertoire includes 450,000 to 700,000 clones, 95% to 96% of them detected once, and 0.09% to 0.13% sits in the top ten. Selected positively for CCR7 and CD45RO-negative, naive CD8 cells excluded terminally differentiated effector memory CD45RA+ cells. Sequencing used naive CD8+ T cells sorted from blood. The receptors were sampled from a woman aged 25-40 years in good health.

The chain links TRBV4-1 to TRBJ1-5; TRBD1 is a possible D gene (5 bases). CDR1 is MGHRA and CDR2 is YSYEKL in the germline V gene. V shed 0 bases and J shed 0 bases, with 12 bases lying between them. This CDR3 spans 17 amino acids. CDR3 in DNA: TGCGCCAGCAGCCAAGATGGAGGGGCTATTAGCAATCAGCCCCAGCATTTT. Residues: CASSQDGGAISNQPQHF.

The V call is TRBV7-9, the J call TRBJ2-1; 11 nucleotides match TRBD2. Germline V gene lookup returns CDR1 SEHNR and CDR2 FQNEAQ (reference sequence). This CDR3 has 16 amino acids. The trim removed 5 bases at V and 4 bases at J, leaving 7 bases unmatched. CDR3 sequence: CASSLTGLAVYNEQFF. The CDR3 DNA reads as TGTGCCAGCAGCCTAACGGGACTAGCGGTGTACAATGAGCAGTTCTTC.

The chain couples TRBV10-3 to TRBJ1-2, with D possibly TRBD1 on 5 matching bases. The CDR3 contains 12 residues. Germline CDR1 reads ENHRY; CDR2 reads SYGVKD. Trimming removed 7 bases from V and 3 bases from J, with 9 bases in between. In DNA form, the CDR3 reads TGTGCCATCACCGACAGCGACTATGGCTACACCTTC. Protein: CAITDSDYGYTF.

This clone was detected only once. V gene TRBV27 combines with J gene TRBJ2-7; 10 bases fit TRBD1. V dropped 6 bases and J dropped 7; count of bases not matched to a gene: 12. The CDR3 totals 15 residues. Germline lookup yields CDR1 MNHEY and CDR2 SMNVEV (reference sequence). The CDR3 spells CASSHSTGGLGEQYF. In DNA, the CDR3 is TGTGCCAGCAGCCATTCGACAGGGGGCCTGGGGGAGCAGTACTTC.

The V gene is TRBV28, the J gene TRBJ2-7, with D possibly matching TRBD1 (6 bases). Germline CDR1 is MDHEN and CDR2 is SYDVKM. The CDR3 runs to 13 residues. Trimming removed 6 bases from V and 2 bases from J, with 11 bases in between. This chain's CDR3 is CASRRGQTYEQYF. In nucleotides, the CDR3 is TGTGCCAGCAGACGGGGACAAACCTACGAGCAGTACTTC.

This chain links TRBV27 with TRBJ2-1; 11 nucleotides match TRBD1. The junction had 14 bases not matched to a gene; V was cut back by 3 bases and J by 7 bases. The CDR3 has 18 amino acids. Germline-derived CDR1 and CDR2 are MNHEY and SMNVEV (reference sequence). The CDR3 region has the DNA TGTGCCAGCAGTTTGGGACAGGGGGTGATAGCGGGACGGAATGAGCAGTTCTTC. It translates to CASSLGQGVIAGRNEQFF.

This clone was picked up one time. The rearrangement uses TRBV2 and TRBJ2-1; perhaps D is TRBD1 or TRBD2 (5 bases each). The germline gives CDR1 SNHLY, CDR2 FYNNEI. This CDR3 spans 13 amino acids. V was shortened by 6 bases and J by 5 bases, with 11 bases between the two germline ends. CDR3 sequence (DNA): TGTGCCAGCAGCCCGGGACGGGACAATGAGCAGTTCTTC. Amino acid sequence: CASSPGRDNEQFF.

The rearrangement joins TRBV7-3 to TRBJ2-3, with a weak D call TRBD1 (6 bases). Germline CDR1 is SGHTA and CDR2 is FQGTGA. CDR3 size: 14 residues. The V and J ends lost 4 bases and 6 bases respectively, with 14 bases between them. The CDR3 reads CASSSSGRGDTQYF. CDR3 coding DNA: TGTGCCAGCAGCTCCAGCGGCAGGGGCGATACGCAGTATTTT.

The chain recombines TRBV13 with TRBJ1-5; 11 nucleotides agree with TRBD1. Germline loops: CDR1 PRHDT, CDR2 FYEKMQ (reference sequence). V shed 3 bases, J shed 6 bases, and the junction held 4 bases outside the gene matches. The CDR3 runs 15 residues. The CDR3 loop reads CASSFGTGGRQPQHF. The CDR3 DNA sequence: TGTGCCAGCAGCTTCGGGACAGGGGGACGTCAGCCCCAGCATTTT.

The V call is TRBV27, the J call TRBJ1-2, with TRBD1 as a possible D gene (6 bases). Germline CDR1 is MNHEY and CDR2 is SMNVEV (reference sequence). The CDR3 sequence is 15 residues long. The germline V and J ends were trimmed by 6 bases and 6 bases, with 20 bases remaining between them. This CDR3 reads CASRPGGGVHNGYTF. The CDR3, as DNA: TGTGCCAGCAGACCCGGGGGCGGGGTGCACAATGGCTACACCTTC.

The chain recombines TRBV20-1 with TRBJ2-1; D call uncertain. The CDR3 consists of 11 residues. The ends were cut back, 6 bases at V and 9 bases at J, with 12 bases in the middle. Per germline, CDR1 DFQATT and CDR2 SNEGSKA (reference sequence). CDR3 in amino acids: CSATSGAEQFF. The CDR3 DNA reads as TGCAGTGCAACCTCGGGCGCTGAGCAGTTCTTC.

This chain links TRBV6-1 with TRBJ2-1; D is undetermined. Germline V gene lookup returns CDR1 MNHNS and CDR2 SASEGT. The CDR3 length is 18 residues. V lost 1 base to trimming and J lost 0 bases, with 16 bases between them. The CDR3 nucleotides are TGTGCCAGCAGTGAAGACCATCTTGTTCTGAGCTCCTACAATGAGCAGTTCTTC. Amino acids: CASSEDHLVLSSYNEQFF.

The V and J genes are TRBV5-1 and TRBJ1-1, with a tentative D call TRBD1 (5 bases). Trimming stripped 7 bases from V and 8 bases from J, with 21 bases between. The CDR3 consists of 14 residues. CDR1 and CDR2 from the germline V gene are SGHRS and YFSETQ. The CDR3 sequence is CASSAAGREWEAFF. The CDR3 DNA is TGCGCCAGCTCCGCCGCAGGGAGAGAGTGGGAAGCTTTCTTT.

The chain recombines TRBV7-9 with TRBJ2-3; 8 bases agree with TRBD2. Trimming took 5 bases from V and 2 from J; bases not matched to a gene: 9. CDR3 length equals 16 residues. The germline gives CDR1 SEHNR, CDR2 FQNEAQ (reference sequence). CDR3 sequence: CASSSLGAGVTDTQYF. CDR3 sequence (DNA): TGTGCCAGCAGCAGCTTAGGAGCGGGAGTCACAGATACGCAGTATTTT.

V and J are TRBV4-1 and TRBJ2-1; D gene ambiguous. Germline V gene lookup returns CDR1 MGHRA and CDR2 YSYEKL. V lost 0 bases, J lost 8 bases, and 11 bases lay in between. This CDR3 region has 14 residues. The CDR3, as DNA: TGCGCCAGCAGCCAAGAATTATGGGGTTATGAGCAGTTCTTC. This sequence encodes CASSQELWGYEQFF.

The chain carries TRBV27 and TRBJ1-2; TRBD1 aligns across 10 bases. The CDR3 is 14 residues long. V shed 0 bases, J shed 7 bases, and the junction held 2 bases outside the gene matches. Per germline, CDR1 MNHEY and CDR2 SMNVEV (reference sequence). The CDR3 sequence: CASSLSGTGAGYTF. CDR3 nucleotide sequence: TGTGCCAGCAGTTTATCCGGGACAGGGGCTGGCTACACCTTC.

This clone was seen only once. The V gene is TRBV9, the J gene TRBJ2-1, with 8 bases fitting TRBD2. V was clipped by 1 base and J by 1 base; unmatched bases: 16. Germline loops: CDR1 SGDLS, CDR2 YYNGEE. The CDR3 runs 20 residues. CDR3 protein: CASSVNPGTEAGVSYNEQFF. The CDR3 bases are TGTGCCAGCAGCGTAAACCCCGGGACGGAAGCGGGAGTGTCCTACAATGAGCAGTTCTTC. Looking up the rest from reference TRBV9 and TRBJ2-1 gives the full variable domain: DSGVTQTPKHLITATGQRVTLRCSPRSGDLSVYWYQQSLDQGLQFLIQYYNGEERAKGNILERFSAQQFPDLHSELNLSSLELGDSALYFCASSVNPGTEAGVSYNEQFFGPGTRLTVL.

V is TRBV7-6 and J is TRBJ1-3, with D possibly matching TRBD1 (5 bases). This CDR3 comprises 14 residues. Germline CDR1 reads SGHVS; CDR2 reads FNYEAQ. V lost 4 bases and J lost 0, with 7 bases in between. The CDR3, as DNA: TGTGCCAGCAGCTGGGGGGGCTCTGGAAACACCATATATTTT. It is translated as CASSWGGSGNTIYF.

V usage is TRBV28 and J usage is TRBJ1-3; 9 positions agree with TRBD1. The V gene end was trimmed by 6 bases and the J gene end by 2 bases; junction bases not matched to a gene: 5. The CDR3 loop spans 15 amino acids. The germline V gene encodes CDR1 MDHEN and CDR2 SYDVKM. The CDR3 DNA follows: TGTGCCAGCAGCCTACAGGGGGCGACTGGAAACACCATATATTTT. Translating gives CASSLQGATGNTIYF.

The J gene is TRBJ1-3, the V gene TRBV5-6; D is undetermined. Deletions cut 3 bases from V and 3 bases from J, with 13 bases between. CDR1 SGHDT and CDR2 YYEEEE come from the germline V gene. The CDR3 is 15 residues long. This chain's CDR3 is CASSYQGIIGNTIYF. Here the CDR3 DNA reads TGTGCCAGCAGCTACCAAGGGATTATTGGAAACACCATATATTTT.

This clone appeared a single time. The V call is TRBV28, the J call TRBJ1-2, with D maybe TRBD1 (6 bases). The CDR3 length is 15 residues. CDR1 is MDHEN and CDR2 is SYDVKM in the germline V gene. Trimming removed 6 bases at V and 4 bases at J, with 18 bases between. CDR3 amino acids: CASSDSTGGAYGYTF. As DNA, the CDR3 is TGTGCCAGCAGCGATTCCACCGGGGGGGCCTATGGCTACACCTTC.

The rearrangement uses TRBV5-1 and TRBJ1-1; D might be TRBD1 (5 bases). CDR1 SGHRS and CDR2 YFSETQ come from the germline V gene. The germline V and J ends were trimmed by 4 bases and 0 bases, with 10 bases remaining between them. The CDR3 is made up of 14 amino acids. The CDR3 spells CASSGNRLNTEAFF. The CDR3 nucleotides are TGCGCCAGCAGCGGCAACAGGCTGAACACTGAAGCTTTCTTT.

The chain recombines TRBV15 with TRBJ1-5; D remains unclear. Germline V gene sequence: CDR1 LNHNV, CDR2 YYDKDF (reference sequence). V lost 0 bases and J 0 bases, leaving 9 bases between the germline ends. The CDR3 contains 16 residues. In DNA, the CDR3 is TGTGCCACCAGCAGAGAGGCAGACTATAGCAATCAGCCCCAGCATTTT. It encodes CATSREADYSNQPQHF.

The V call is TRBV9, the J call TRBJ1-4, with 9 bases identical to TRBD1. The CDR3 contains 14 residues. Germline V lookup: CDR1 SGDLS, CDR2 YYNGEE. V lost 4 bases to trimming and J lost 9 bases; unmatched junction nucleotides: 7. DNA of the CDR3: TGTGCCAGCAGCACCGGACAGGGGAAGAAAAAACTGTTTTTT. Amino acid sequence: CASSTGQGKKKLFF.

This clone occurred once. The rearrangement uses TRBV5-6 and TRBJ2-1, with TRBD2 matching over 11 bases. This CDR3 is built from 16 residues. Germline CDR1 is SGHDT and CDR2 is YYEEEE. Unmatched junction bases numbered 6, after V lost 4 bases and J lost 3 bases. This CDR3 reads CASSAISGRDYNEQFF. The DNA of the CDR3 is TGTGCCAGCAGCGCGATTAGCGGGAGGGACTACAATGAGCAGTTCTTC.

The chain uses TRBV6-5 and TRBJ2-7, with D possibly being TRBD1 (5 bases). Germline CDR1 reads MNHEY; CDR2 reads SVGAGI. This CDR3 is built from 13 residues. The V end lost 6 bases, the J end lost 3 bases, and 12 bases lay between the germline ends. DNA for the CDR3: TGTGCCAGCAGACCCGGACAACACTACGAGCAGTACTTC. As protein: CASRPGQHYEQYF.

This rearrangement joins TRBV19 to TRBJ2-2; D possibly uses TRBD1 or TRBD2 (5 bases each). Looked up from germline, CDR1 is LNHDA and CDR2 is SQIVND (reference sequence). The CDR3 is 16 residues long. V gave up 3 bases and J gave up 5 bases, with 16 bases separating them. The CDR3 spells CASSIGTTQRTGELFF. The CDR3 DNA follows: TGTGCCAGTAGTATCGGGACGACCCAGCGAACCGGGGAGCTGTTTTTT.